One sample yielded the 28 T cell receptor beta chains listed below, sequenced in a study of blood T cell repertoires in COVID-19. The assay was immunoSEQ multiplex PCR, and TCRdb's table has in-frame clones only and misses some. The table lists approximately 180,000 clones, over 80% of them singletons. The sample consisted of peripheral blood. The receptors come from a woman between 45 and 65 years old with acute or convalescent COVID-19.

The V gene is TRBV19, the J gene TRBJ1-5, with no clear D. Germline loops: CDR1 LNHDA, CDR2 SQIVND (reference sequence). V lost 1 base and J 0 bases, leaving 10 bases between the germline ends. CDR3 length equals 16 residues. CDR3 sequence (DNA): TGTGCCAGTAGTATAGTGAAGGAGGTTAGCAATCAGCCCCAGCATTTT. Protein sequence: CASSIVKEVSNQPQHF. The variable domain in full, with the rest retrieved from reference TRBV19 and TRBJ1-5, is DGGITQSPKYLFRKEGQNVTLSCEQNLNHDAMYWYRQDPGQGLRLIYYSQIVNDFQKGDIAEGYSVSREKKESFPLTVTSAQKNPTAFYLCASSIVKEVSNQPQHFGDGTRLSIL.

The chain joins TRBV19 to TRBJ1-2, with a weak D call TRBD1 (6 bases). The V end was cut by 5 bases, the J end by 4 bases, with 26 bases between. CDR1 and CDR2 from the germline V gene are LNHDA and SQIVND (reference sequence). The CDR3 covers 18 residues. As DNA, the CDR3 is TGTGCCAGTAGTGGACCTAGCGGGGGGCGCTCATATGGCTATGGCTACACCTTC. It codes for CASSGPSGGRSYGYGYTF.

This sequence joins TRBV3-1 (or the pseudogene TRBV3-2) and TRBJ1-1; 8 bases align to TRBD1. V trimming: 2 bases; J trimming: 9 bases; junction bases outside the gene matches: 5. The V gene's germline CDR1 is LGHDT and CDR2 YNNKEL (reference sequence). The CDR3 has 13 amino acids. CDR3 bases: TGTGCCAGCAGCCAACTTCGGACAGGGAAAGCTTTCTTT. It translates to CASSQLRTGKAFF.

The rearrangement uses TRBV5-1 and TRBJ1-4; 8 nucleotides line up with TRBD1. Germline V CDR1 and CDR2: SGHRS, YFSETQ. The J segment lost 3 bases and the V segment lost 9 bases, leaving 4 bases of the junction unmatched. The CDR3 has 13 residues. Here the CDR3 reads CATRTGPNEKLFF. CDR3 in DNA: TGCGCCACCAGGACAGGGCCTAATGAAAAACTGTTTTTT.

The V call is TRBV29-1, the J call TRBJ1-2; D gene unclear. CDR3 length equals 11 residues. V was clipped by 1 base and J by 7 bases, with 7 bases between them. In germline, CDR1 is SQVTM, CDR2 ANQGSEA. CDR3 region: CSVEGLAGYTF. For the CDR3, the DNA is TGCAGCGTTGAAGGGCTGGCTGGCTACACCTTC.

The genes are TRBV18 and TRBJ2-1; 10 nucleotides agree with TRBD1. The CDR3 has 15 residues. CDR1 and CDR2 (germline): KGHSH, LQKENI. Trimming removed 5 bases from V and 8 bases from J; junction bases left unmatched: 9. CDR3: CASSAPGQGMYEQFF. Written as DNA, the CDR3 is TGTGCCAGCTCAGCGCCGGGACAGGGGATGTATGAGCAGTTCTTC.

The chain employs TRBV19 and TRBJ1-1; unclear D gene. Trimming left V 0 bases short and J 7 bases short, with 12 bases between. Germline loops: CDR1 LNHDA, CDR2 SQIVND (reference sequence). The CDR3 covers 14 residues. The CDR3 sequence is CASSIDKAGSEAFF. The CDR3 DNA sequence: TGTGCCAGTAGTATAGATAAAGCAGGTAGTGAAGCTTTCTTT.

J is TRBJ1-1 and V is TRBV12-3 or TRBV12-4, with TRBD1 matching 8 bases. CDR3 length: 11 amino acids. The trim removed 7 bases at V and 8 bases at J, leaving 3 bases unmatched. This CDR3 is CASTYRGEAFF. The CDR3 DNA reads TGTGCCAGCACCTACAGGGGGGAAGCTTTCTTT.

This rearrangement joins TRBV19 to TRBJ1-2, with a tentative D call TRBD1 (6 bases). In germline, CDR1 is LNHDA, CDR2 SQIVND (reference sequence). This CDR3 has 13 amino acids. The V end lost 4 bases, the J end lost 3 bases, and 9 bases lay between the germline ends. The CDR3 is CASSRGLDYGYTF. The DNA of the CDR3 is TGTGCCAGTAGTAGGGGGCTCGACTATGGCTACACCTTC.

The chain recombines TRBV5-1 with TRBJ2-3; possible D gene TRBD1, 6 bases. The V gene lost 2 bases and the J gene lost 0 bases, with 13 bases spanning the gap. Germline loops: CDR1 SGHRS, CDR2 YFSETQ. The CDR3 spans 16 residues. The CDR3 DNA reads TGCGCCAGCAGCTTTGGGCCGGACAGTAGCACAGATACGCAGTATTTT. Translation gives CASSFGPDSSTDTQYF. Using reference TRBV5-1 and TRBJ2-3 for the parts outside the CDR3, the full variable domain is KAGVTQTPRYLIKTRGQQVTLSCSPISGHRSVSWYQQTPGQGLQFLFEYFSETQRNKGNFPGRFSGRQFSNSRSEMNVSTLELGDSALYLCASSFGPDSSTDTQYFGPGTRLTVL.

CDR3 sequence (DNA): TGTGCCAGCAGCTTGGAGGGACTACGAAACAATGAGCAGTTCTTC. It is translated as CASSLEGLRNNEQFF. This chain connects TRBV5-5 to TRBJ2-1; 7 nucleotides agree with TRBD2. The CDR3 spans 15 residues. With 0 bases clipped from V and 5 bases from J, the junction kept 5 bases outside the gene matches. Germline-derived CDR1 and CDR2 are SGHKS and YYEKEE (reference sequence).

This chain connects TRBV11-2 to TRBJ1-6, with 8 bases that match TRBD1. Germline V CDR1 and CDR2: SGHAT, FQNNGV. The CDR3 is 19 amino acids. With 0 bases clipped from V and 13 bases from J, the junction kept 20 bases outside the gene matches. CDR3 sequence reads: CASSLDGPGGPSPVFPLHF. CDR3 nucleotide sequence: TGTGCCAGCAGCTTAGATGGTCCAGGGGGCCCTTCCCCCGTTTTCCCCCTCCACTTT.

The chain combines TRBV29-1 with TRBJ1-1; D possibly corresponds to TRBD1 (5 bases). The CDR3 spans 13 residues. CDR1 is SQVTM and CDR2 is ANQGSEA in the germline V gene. Deletions cut 5 bases from V and 0 bases from J, with 10 bases between. For the CDR3, the DNA is TGCAGCGTTTCTAGGACACTGAACACTGAAGCTTTCTTT. Its translation is CSVSRTLNTEAFF.

This chain connects TRBV18 to TRBJ1-1; D unclear. V lost 3 bases and J 0 bases, leaving 11 bases between the germline ends. CDR3 length: 15 amino acids. The germline CDR1 and CDR2 sequences are KGHSH and LQKENI. The CDR3 loop is CASSPRGEVNTEAFF. CDR3 in DNA: TGTGCCAGCTCACCCCGAGGAGAAGTGAACACTGAAGCTTTCTTT.

This clone was counted a few times. The V gene is TRBV10-2, the J gene TRBJ2-1, with TRBD2 identical over 7 bases. V gave up 8 bases and J gave up 15 bases; unmatched junction bases: 19. This CDR3 is built from 14 residues. Per germline, CDR1 WSHSY and CDR2 SAAADI. The CDR3 DNA sequence: TGCGCCAGCGCCTTGTGGCTAGCGGAGGGGTTGTTGTTCTTC. Translation: CASALWLAEGLLFF.

The chain recombines TRBV4-1 with TRBJ2-7; 7 nucleotides align to TRBD1. Germline V gene data show CDR1 as MGHRA and CDR2 as YSYEKL. The CDR3 has 16 amino acids. J was trimmed by 1 base and V by 0 bases; bases with no gene match: 6. DNA of the CDR3: TGCGCCAGCAGCCAAGATCGAGCACAGGGGTCCTACGAGCAGTACTTC. Translation: CASSQDRAQGSYEQYF.

The gene calls are TRBV18 and TRBJ1-1; TRBD1 agrees at 11 bases. V was clipped by 6 bases and J by 4 bases; unmatched bases: 4. The germline V gene has CDR1 KGHSH and CDR2 LQKENI. The CDR3 extends over 14 amino acids. CDR3: CASSQGQGATEAFF. As DNA, the CDR3 is TGTGCCAGCTCTCAAGGACAGGGGGCCACTGAAGCTTTCTTT.

The chain has TRBV5-1 and TRBJ2-5; maybe TRBD2 (5 bases). This CDR3 spans 16 amino acids. Trimming took off 7 bases at V and 0 bases at J, with 19 bases between the two ends. Germline CDR1 is SGHRS and CDR2 is YFSETQ. The chain's CDR3 is CASQLGRGLYQETQYF. Here the CDR3 DNA reads TGCGCCAGCCAGCTTGGGCGCGGGCTATACCAAGAGACCCAGTACTTC. Full variable domain (outside the CDR3, taken from reference TRBV5-1 and TRBJ2-5): KAGVTQTPRYLIKTRGQQVTLSCSPISGHRSVSWYQQTPGQGLQFLFEYFSETQRNKGNFPGRFSGRQFSNSRSEMNVSTLELGDSALYLCASQLGRGLYQETQYFGPGTRLLVL.

This chain uses TRBV19 with TRBJ2-5, with D unclear. This CDR3 region has 14 residues. Trimming took 2 bases from V and 6 from J, leaving 13 bases between them. The germline V gene has CDR1 LNHDA and CDR2 SQIVND (reference sequence). Here the CDR3 reads CASSINSPTKTQYF. Written as DNA, the CDR3 is TGTGCCAGTAGTATAAACAGCCCGACGAAGACCCAGTACTTC.

The CDR3 DNA sequence: TGCAGCGTCCGGGACATGGCGAACACTGAAGCTTTCTTT. As protein: CSVRDMANTEAFF. The chain is built from TRBV29-1 and TRBJ1-1; maybe TRBD1 (6 bases). V lost 6 bases to trimming and J lost 1 base, with 12 bases between them. The CDR3 runs to 13 residues. Per germline, CDR1 SQVTM and CDR2 ANQGSEA.

This chain uses TRBV12-5 with TRBJ1-5; D not resolved. Germline values: CDR1 LGHNT, CDR2 FRNRAP. The CDR3 has 15 amino acids. V shed 5 bases and J shed 3 bases, with 14 bases lying between them. For the CDR3, the DNA is TGTGCTAGTGGTCCGGGGAAGGCTCACAATCAGCCCCAGCATTTT. Its translation: CASGPGKAHNQPQHF.

This clone was seen once. This chain joins TRBV10-3 and TRBJ2-7; 10 bases are a match to TRBD1. There are 15 residues in the CDR3. Germline values: CDR1 ENHRY, CDR2 SYGVKD. The trim removed 6 bases at V and 4 bases at J, leaving 9 bases unmatched. CDR3 in amino acids: CAIRAGTGESYEQYF. CDR3 nucleotides: TGTGCCATCAGGGCCGGGACAGGGGAGTCGTACGAGCAGTACTTC.

This clone was seen a single time. J is TRBJ1-2 and V is TRBV18; D is ambiguous. CDR1 is KGHSH, CDR2 LQKENI, per germline. This CDR3 is 13 amino acids long. Trimming removed 3 bases from V and 4 bases from J, with 9 bases in between. In DNA, the CDR3 is TGTGCCAGCTCACCCCCTGTATTCTATGGCTACACCTTC. Residues: CASSPPVFYGYTF.

The chain is built from TRBV20-1 and TRBJ2-2; possibly TRBD2 for D (5 bases). Trimming removed 5 bases at V and 9 bases at J, with 10 bases between. Germline V gene sequence: CDR1 DFQATT, CDR2 SNEGSKA (reference sequence). The CDR3 is made up of 11 amino acids. CDR3 DNA sequence: TGCAGTGCTGCGAGAGGGTGGGAGCTGTTTTTT. This translates into CSAARGWELFF.

The chain uses TRBV6-5 and TRBJ2-3, with 11 bases that match TRBD1. The CDR3 loop spans 15 amino acids. With 6 bases clipped from V and 4 bases from J, the junction kept 6 bases outside the gene matches. Germline V CDR1 and CDR2: MNHEY, SVGAGI. The CDR3, as DNA: TGTGCCAGCAGGGCGCCGGGACAGGGGGCAGATACGCAGTATTTT. It encodes CASRAPGQGADTQYF.

CDR3 residues: CASSMRGGELFF. The CDR3 DNA follows: TGTGCCAGTAGTATGAGGGGGGGGGAGCTGTTTTTT. The rearrangement uses TRBV19 and TRBJ2-2; a weak D match, TRBD1 (6 bases). Trimming left V 3 bases short and J 8 bases short, with 7 bases between. From germline, CDR1 is LNHDA and CDR2 SQIVND (reference sequence). This CDR3 comprises 12 residues.

This clone was detected only a few times. V usage is TRBV5-1 and J usage is TRBJ2-7; TRBD1 matches 8 bases. The J segment lost 2 bases and the V segment lost 0 bases, leaving 7 bases of the junction unmatched. The CDR3 covers 16 residues. The germline V gene encodes CDR1 SGHRS and CDR2 YFSETQ. The CDR3 bases are TGCGCCAGCAGCTTGGGGACAGGGAGTATCCCCTACGAGCAGTACTTC. Its protein is CASSLGTGSIPYEQYF.

J is TRBJ2-3 and V is TRBV10-3; 10 bases are shared with TRBD2. From germline, CDR1 is ENHRY and CDR2 SYGVKD. The CDR3 covers 16 residues. Germline trimming cut 5 bases from V and 1 base from J; bases unmatched to any gene: 6. The CDR3 DNA sequence: TGTGCCATCAGTATTCTAGCGGGAGTTGGCACAGATACGCAGTATTTT. Translating it yields CAISILAGVGTDTQYF.